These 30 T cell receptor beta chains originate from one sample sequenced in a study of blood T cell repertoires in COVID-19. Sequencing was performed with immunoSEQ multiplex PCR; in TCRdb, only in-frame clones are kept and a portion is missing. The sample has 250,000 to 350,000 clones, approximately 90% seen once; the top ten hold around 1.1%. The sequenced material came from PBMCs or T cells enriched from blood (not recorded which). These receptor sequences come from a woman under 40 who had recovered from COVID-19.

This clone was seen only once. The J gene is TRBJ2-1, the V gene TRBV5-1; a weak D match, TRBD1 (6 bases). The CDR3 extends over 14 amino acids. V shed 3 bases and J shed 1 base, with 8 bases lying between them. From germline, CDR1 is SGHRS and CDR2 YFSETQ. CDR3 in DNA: TGCGCCAGCAGCTCGGACAGATCCTACAATGAGCAGTTCTTC. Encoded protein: CASSSDRSYNEQFF. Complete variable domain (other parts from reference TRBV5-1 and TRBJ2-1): KAGVTQTPRYLIKTRGQQVTLSCSPISGHRSVSWYQQTPGQGLQFLFEYFSETQRNKGNFPGRFSGRQFSNSRSEMNVSTLELGDSALYLCASSSDRSYNEQFFGPGTRLTVL.

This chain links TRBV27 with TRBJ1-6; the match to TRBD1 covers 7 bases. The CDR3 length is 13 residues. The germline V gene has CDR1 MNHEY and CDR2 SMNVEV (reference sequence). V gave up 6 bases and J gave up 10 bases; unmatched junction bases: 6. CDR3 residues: CASSDYRGSPLHF. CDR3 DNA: TGTGCCAGCAGCGACTACAGGGGATCACCCCTCCACTTT.

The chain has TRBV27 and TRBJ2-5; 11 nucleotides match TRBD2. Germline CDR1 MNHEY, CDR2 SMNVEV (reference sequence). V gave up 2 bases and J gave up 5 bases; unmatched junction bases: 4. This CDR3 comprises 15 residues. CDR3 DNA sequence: TGTGCCAGCAGTTTAGTAGCTAGCGGGAGGGAGACCCAGTACTTC. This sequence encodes CASSLVASGRETQYF.

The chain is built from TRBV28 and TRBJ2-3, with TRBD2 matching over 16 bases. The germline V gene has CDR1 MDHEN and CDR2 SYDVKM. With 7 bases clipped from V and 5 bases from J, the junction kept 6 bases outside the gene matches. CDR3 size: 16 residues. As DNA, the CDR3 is TGTGCCAGCACCCAGGGGACTAGCGGGAGGGTAGATACGCAGTATTTT. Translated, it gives CASTQGTSGRVDTQYF. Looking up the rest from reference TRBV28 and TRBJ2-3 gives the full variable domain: DVKVTQSSRYLVKRTGEKVFLECVQDMDHENMFWYRQDPGLGLRLIYFSYDVKMKEKGDIPEGYSVSREKKERFSLILESASTNQTSMYLCASTQGTSGRVDTQYFGPGTRLTVL.

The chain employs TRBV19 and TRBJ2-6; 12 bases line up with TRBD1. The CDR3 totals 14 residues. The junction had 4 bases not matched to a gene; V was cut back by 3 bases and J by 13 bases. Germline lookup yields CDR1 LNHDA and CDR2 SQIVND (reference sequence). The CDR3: CASSIPGQGAVLTF. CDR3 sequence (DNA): TGTGCCAGTAGTATTCCGGGACAGGGGGCGGTCCTGACTTTC.

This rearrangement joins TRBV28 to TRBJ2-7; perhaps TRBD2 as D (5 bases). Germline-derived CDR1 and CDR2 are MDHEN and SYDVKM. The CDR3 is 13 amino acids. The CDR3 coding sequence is TGTGCGACATCCGGGATTTGGGGCTACGAGCAGTACTTC. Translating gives CATSGIWGYEQYF.

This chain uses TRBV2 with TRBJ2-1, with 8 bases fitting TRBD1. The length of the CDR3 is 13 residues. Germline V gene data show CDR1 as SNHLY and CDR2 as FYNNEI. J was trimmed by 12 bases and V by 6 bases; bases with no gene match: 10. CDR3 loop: CASSARTGSRQFF. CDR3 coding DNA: TGTGCCAGCAGCGCCAGGACAGGGAGCCGGCAGTTCTTC.

As DNA, the CDR3 is TGCAGCGTTGGGGGGCCCGATCAGCCCCAGCATTTT. Translating gives CSVGGPDQPQHF. The chain uses TRBV29-1 and TRBJ1-5; tentative D call: TRBD1 (6 bases). Germline CDR1 reads SQVTM; CDR2 reads ANQGSEA. V was clipped by 4 bases and J by 5 bases, with 9 bases between them. This CDR3 comprises 12 residues.

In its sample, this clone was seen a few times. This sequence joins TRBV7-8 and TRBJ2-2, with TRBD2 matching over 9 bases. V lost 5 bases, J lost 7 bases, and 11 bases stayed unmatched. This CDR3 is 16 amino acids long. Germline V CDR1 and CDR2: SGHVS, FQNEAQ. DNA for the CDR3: TGTGCCAGCAGCCCCTGGAGCGGGAGGTCGAGCGGGGAGCTGTTTTTT. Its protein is CASSPWSGRSSGELFF.

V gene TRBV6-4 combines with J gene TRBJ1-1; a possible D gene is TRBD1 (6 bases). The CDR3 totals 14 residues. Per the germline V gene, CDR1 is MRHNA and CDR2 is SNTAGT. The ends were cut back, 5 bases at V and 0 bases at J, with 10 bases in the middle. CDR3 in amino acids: CASSPTGVNTEAFF. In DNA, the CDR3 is TGTGCCAGCAGTCCGACAGGAGTGAACACTGAAGCTTTCTTT.

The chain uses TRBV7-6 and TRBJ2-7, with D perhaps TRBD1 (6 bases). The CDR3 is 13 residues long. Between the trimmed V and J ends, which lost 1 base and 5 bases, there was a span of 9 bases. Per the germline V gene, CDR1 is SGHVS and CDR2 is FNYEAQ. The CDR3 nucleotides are TGTGCCAGCAGCTTAGGGGGGCGGAACGAGCAGTACTTC. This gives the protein CASSLGGRNEQYF.

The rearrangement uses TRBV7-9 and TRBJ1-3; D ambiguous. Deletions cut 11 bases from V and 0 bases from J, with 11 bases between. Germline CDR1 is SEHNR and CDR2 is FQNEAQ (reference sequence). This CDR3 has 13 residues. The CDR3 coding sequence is TGTGCCTCTCGTCCGTACTCTGGAAACACCATATATTTT. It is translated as CASRPYSGNTIYF.

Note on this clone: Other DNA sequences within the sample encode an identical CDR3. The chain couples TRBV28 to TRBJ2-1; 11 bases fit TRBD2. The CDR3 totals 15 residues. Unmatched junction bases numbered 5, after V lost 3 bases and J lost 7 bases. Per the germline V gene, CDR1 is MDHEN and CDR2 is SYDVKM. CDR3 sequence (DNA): TGTGCCAGCAGTTTGTGGCTAGCGGGAGGTAATGAGCAGTTCTTC. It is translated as CASSLWLAGGNEQFF.

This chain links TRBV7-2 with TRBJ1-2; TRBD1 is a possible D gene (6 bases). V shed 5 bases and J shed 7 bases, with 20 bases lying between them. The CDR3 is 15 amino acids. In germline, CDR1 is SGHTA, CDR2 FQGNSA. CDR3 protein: CASSPPRQATGGYTF. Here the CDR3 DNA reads TGTGCCAGCAGCCCGCCCAGACAGGCTACAGGTGGCTACACCTTC.

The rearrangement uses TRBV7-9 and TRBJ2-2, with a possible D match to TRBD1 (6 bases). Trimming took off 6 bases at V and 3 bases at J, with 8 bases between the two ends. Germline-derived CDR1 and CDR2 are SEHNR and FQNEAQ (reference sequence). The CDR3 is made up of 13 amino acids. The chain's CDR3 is CASRKGDTGELFF. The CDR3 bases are TGTGCCAGCAGGAAGGGGGACACCGGGGAGCTGTTTTTT.

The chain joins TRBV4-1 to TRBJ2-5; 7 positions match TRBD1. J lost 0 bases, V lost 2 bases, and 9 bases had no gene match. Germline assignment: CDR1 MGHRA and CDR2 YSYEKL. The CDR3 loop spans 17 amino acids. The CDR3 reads CASSQTPPGQYQETQYF. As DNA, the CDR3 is TGCGCCAGCAGCCAAACGCCCCCGGGACAGTACCAAGAGACCCAGTACTTC.

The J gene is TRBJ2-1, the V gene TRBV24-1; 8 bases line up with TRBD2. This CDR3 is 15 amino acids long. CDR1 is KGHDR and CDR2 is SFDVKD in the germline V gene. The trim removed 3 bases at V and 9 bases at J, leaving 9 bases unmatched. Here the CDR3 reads CATSDRTSMMPEQFF. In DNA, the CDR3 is TGTGCCACCAGTGATCGGACTAGCATGATGCCTGAGCAGTTCTTC.

The CDR3 bases are TGTGCCAGTAGCACAGGGGGGCGGGGTGAAAAACTGTTTTTT. It codes for CASSTGGRGEKLFF. The chain carries TRBV19 and TRBJ1-4; 8 bases align to TRBD1. The CDR3 has 14 residues. The V gene's germline CDR1 is LNHDA and CDR2 SQIVND (reference sequence). After removal of 6 bases from V and 7 bases from J, the junction contained 7 bases not matched to a gene.

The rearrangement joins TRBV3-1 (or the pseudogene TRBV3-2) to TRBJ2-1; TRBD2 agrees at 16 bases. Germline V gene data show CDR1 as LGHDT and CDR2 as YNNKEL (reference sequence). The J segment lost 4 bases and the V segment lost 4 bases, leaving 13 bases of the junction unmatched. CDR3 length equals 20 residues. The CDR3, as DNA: TGTGCCAGCAGCCTCTCCCCGGGACTAGCGGGAGGGATCCCTTACAATGAGCAGTTCTTC. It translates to CASSLSPGLAGGIPYNEQFF.

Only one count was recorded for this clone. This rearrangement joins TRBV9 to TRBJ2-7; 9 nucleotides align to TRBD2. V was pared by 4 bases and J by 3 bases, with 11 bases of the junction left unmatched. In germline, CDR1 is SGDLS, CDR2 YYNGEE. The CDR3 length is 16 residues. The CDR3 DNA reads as TGTGCCAGCAGCTCCGCAAGACTAGCGGAGATCTACGAGCAGTACTTC. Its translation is CASSSARLAEIYEQYF.

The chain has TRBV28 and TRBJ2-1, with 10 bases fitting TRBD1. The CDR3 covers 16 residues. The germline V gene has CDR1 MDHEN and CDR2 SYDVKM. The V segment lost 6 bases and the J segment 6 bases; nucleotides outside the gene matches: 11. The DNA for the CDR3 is TGTGCCAGCAGCCGATTGACAGGGGGCTTTCTCAATGAGCAGTTCTTC. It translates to CASSRLTGGFLNEQFF.

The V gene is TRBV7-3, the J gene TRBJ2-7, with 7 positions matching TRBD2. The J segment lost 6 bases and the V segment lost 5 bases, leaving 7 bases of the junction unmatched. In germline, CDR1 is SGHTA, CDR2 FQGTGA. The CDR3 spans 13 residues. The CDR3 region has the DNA TGTGCCAGCAGCAAAGGGGAGGGTTCCGAGCAGTACTTC. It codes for CASSKGEGSEQYF.

The CDR3 DNA reads as TGTGCCAGCAGCGTAGATTTCAGGGGGGCCAACGTCCTGACTTTC. This translates into CASSVDFRGANVLTF. This sequence joins TRBV9 and TRBJ2-6, with D uncertain. Germline V gene data show CDR1 as SGDLS and CDR2 as YYNGEE. This CDR3 spans 15 amino acids. Trimming shortened V by 0 bases and J by 4 bases, and 8 bases separated the two germline ends.

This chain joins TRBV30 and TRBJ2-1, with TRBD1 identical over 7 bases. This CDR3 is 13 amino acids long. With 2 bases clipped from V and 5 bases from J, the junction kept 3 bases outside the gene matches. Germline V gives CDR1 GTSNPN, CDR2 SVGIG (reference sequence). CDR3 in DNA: TGTGCCTGGAGTATGGGACAGCACAATGAGCAGTTCTTC. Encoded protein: CAWSMGQHNEQFF. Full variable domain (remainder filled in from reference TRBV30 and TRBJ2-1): SQTIHQWPATLVQPVGSPLSLECTVEGTSNPNLYWYRQAAGRGLQLLFYSVGIGQISSEVPQNLSASRPQDRQFILSSKKLLLSDSGFYLCAWSMGQHNEQFFGPGTRLTVL.

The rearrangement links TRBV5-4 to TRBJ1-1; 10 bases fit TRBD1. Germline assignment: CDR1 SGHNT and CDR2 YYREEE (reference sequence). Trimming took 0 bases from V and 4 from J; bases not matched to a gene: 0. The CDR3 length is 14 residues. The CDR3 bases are TGTGCCAGCAGCTTGGGACAGGGGGCCACTGAAGCTTTCTTT. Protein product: CASSLGQGATEAFF. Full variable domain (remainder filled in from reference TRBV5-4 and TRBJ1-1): ETGVTQSPTHLIKTRGQQVTLRCSSQSGHNTVSWYQQALGQGPQFIFQYYREEENGRGNFPPRFSGLQFPNYSSELNVNALELDDSALYLCASSLGQGATEAFFGQGTRLTVV.

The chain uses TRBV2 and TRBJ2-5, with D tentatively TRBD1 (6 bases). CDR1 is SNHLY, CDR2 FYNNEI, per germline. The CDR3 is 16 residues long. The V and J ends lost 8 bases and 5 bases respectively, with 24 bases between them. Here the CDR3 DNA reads TGTGCCAGCCGCTTGGACAGCGCTACGACGGGGGAGACCCAGTACTTC. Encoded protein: CASRLDSATTGETQYF.

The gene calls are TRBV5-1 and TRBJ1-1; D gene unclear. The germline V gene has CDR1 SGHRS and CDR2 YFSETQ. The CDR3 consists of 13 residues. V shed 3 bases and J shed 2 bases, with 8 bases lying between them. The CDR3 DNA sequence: TGCGCCAGCAGCTCAGGAATCAACACTGAAGCTTTCTTT. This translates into CASSSGINTEAFF.

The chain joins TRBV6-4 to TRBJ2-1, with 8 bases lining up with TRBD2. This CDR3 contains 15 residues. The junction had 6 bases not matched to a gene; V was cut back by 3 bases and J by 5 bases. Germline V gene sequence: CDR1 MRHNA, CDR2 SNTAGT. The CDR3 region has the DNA TGTGCCAGCAGTGATGGGCTAGCGGGCCACAATGAGCAGTTCTTC. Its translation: CASSDGLAGHNEQFF.

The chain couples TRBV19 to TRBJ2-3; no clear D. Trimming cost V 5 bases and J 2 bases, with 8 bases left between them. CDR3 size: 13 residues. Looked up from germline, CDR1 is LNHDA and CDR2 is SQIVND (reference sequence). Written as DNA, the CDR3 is TGTGCCAGTAGTCTCGTTTTCACAGATACGCAGTATTTT. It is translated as CASSLVFTDTQYF.

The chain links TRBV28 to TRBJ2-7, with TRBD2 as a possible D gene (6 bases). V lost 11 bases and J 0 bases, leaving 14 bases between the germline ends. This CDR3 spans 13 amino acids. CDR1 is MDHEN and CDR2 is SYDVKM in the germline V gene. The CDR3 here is CAYRDSGSYEQYF. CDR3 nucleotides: TGTGCCTATCGGGACTCAGGCTCCTACGAGCAGTACTTC.